These 26 T cell receptor beta chains originate from one sample sequenced in a study of T cells expressing NK-cell markers. TCRdb re-called the 5' RACE reads; every CDR3 protein appears as one record, without DNA. The sample shows 400,000 to 450,000 distinct CDR3 sequences, and under 7.5% sits with its ten largest clones. Specimen: blood T cells: a sorted CD56 or NKG2C T cell subset, CD4+ or CD8+ T cells, or bulk PBMC T cells (not recorded which). These receptors came from a woman between 18 and 70 years old in good health.

V usage is TRBV27 and J usage is TRBJ1-2; TCRdb lists TRBD1, though no DNA is available to test this call. Germline V CDR1 and CDR2: MNHEY, SMNVEV (reference sequence). The CDR3 has 13 residues. CDR3 region: CASSQTGIYGYTF.

The V gene is TRBV11-2, the J gene TRBJ1-3; there is no DNA to check the TCRdb D call of TRBD1. The CDR3 totals 17 residues. Germline values: CDR1 SGHAT, CDR2 FQNNGV. CDR3 residues: CASSRALVFGSGNTIYF.

The chain couples TRBV7-9 to TRBJ1-2. CDR3 length: 12 residues. Germline V gene sequence: CDR1 SEHNR, CDR2 FQNEAQ (reference sequence). CDR3 amino acids: CADWGWATGYTF. Combining the CDR3 with reference TRBV7-9 and TRBJ1-2 gives the whole variable domain DTGVSQNPRHKITKRGQNVTFRCDPISEHNRLYWYRQTLGQGPEFLTYFQNEAQLEKSRLLSDRFSAERPKGSFSTLEIQRTEQGDSAMYLCADWGWATGYTFGSGTRLTVV.

The J gene is TRBJ2-3, the V gene TRBV12-3 or TRBV12-4; there is no DNA to check the TCRdb D call of TRBD1. There are 13 residues in the CDR3. CDR3 in amino acids: CASSPQGFSTQYF.

The rearrangement joins TRBV7-3 to TRBJ2-2; lacking DNA, the TRBD2 call made by TCRdb goes unchecked. CDR1 and CDR2 from the germline V gene are SGHTA and FQGTGA. This CDR3 region has 15 residues. CDR3 sequence reads: CASTQTSASTGELFF.

The genes are TRBV6-4 and TRBJ1-6. Germline CDR1 and CDR2: MRHNA and SNTAGT. The CDR3 runs to 14 residues. This CDR3 reads CASSDNSYNSPLHF.

The chain uses TRBV18 and TRBJ2-3; TCRdb lists TRBD2, though no DNA is available to test this call. Germline V gene data show CDR1 as KGHSH and CDR2 as LQKENI. The CDR3 totals 16 residues. CDR3 residues: CASSSLAGAYTDTQYF.

The chain combines TRBV20-1 with TRBJ2-7. The CDR3 covers 12 residues. CDR1 is DFQATT and CDR2 is SNEGSKA in the germline V gene (reference sequence). This CDR3 reads CSAAVQSYEQYF.

The chain has TRBV19 and TRBJ2-2. Germline loops: CDR1 LNHDA, CDR2 SQIVND (reference sequence). This CDR3 comprises 15 residues. The CDR3 spells CASSILAANTGELFF. The full variable domain, with the rest looked up from reference TRBV19 and TRBJ2-2, is DGGITQSPKYLFRKEGQNVTLSCEQNLNHDAMYWYRQDPGQGLRLIYYSQIVNDFQKGDIAEGYSVSREKKESFPLTVTSAQKNPTAFYLCASSILAANTGELFFGEGSRLTVL.

This chain joins TRBV28 and TRBJ2-7. Germline values: CDR1 MDHEN, CDR2 SYDVKM. The CDR3 is 13 residues long. CDR3: CASRAGVPYEQYF.

This chain links TRBV7-8 with TRBJ1-1. The CDR3 is 14 residues long. CDR1 SGHVS and CDR2 FQNEAQ come from the germline V gene. Here the CDR3 reads CASSLRGLNTEAFF. Complete variable domain (other parts from reference TRBV7-8 and TRBJ1-1): GAGVSQSPRYKVAKRGQDVALRCDPISGHVSLFWYQQALGQGPEFLTYFQNEAQLDKSGLPSDRFFAERPEGSVSTLKIQRTQQEDSAVYLCASSLRGLNTEAFFGQGTRLTVV.

The CDR3 sequence is CASSYHTGGTDTQYF. The V gene is TRBV6-2 or TRBV6-3, the J gene TRBJ2-3; the TCRdb call, TRBD2, lacks DNA for checking. In germline, CDR1 is MNHEY, CDR2 SVGEGT. The CDR3 has 15 residues.

The genes are TRBV5-6 and TRBJ2-3. This CDR3 has 15 amino acids. CDR1 is SGHDT, CDR2 YYEEEE, per germline. The CDR3 sequence: CASSLPSTSRVTQYF.

The chain couples TRBV15 to TRBJ2-2; TCRdb returns TRBD2, unconfirmable since there is no DNA. From germline, CDR1 is LNHNV and CDR2 YYDKDF (reference sequence). The CDR3 totals 17 residues. CDR3 protein: CATSRDRGLAVTGELFF.

The chain carries TRBV6-2 or TRBV6-3 and TRBJ1-2; TCRdb selects TRBD1, and the lack of DNA leaves this call unchecked. Germline V gene data show CDR1 as MNHEY and CDR2 as SVGEGT. The length of the CDR3 is 14 residues. The CDR3 sequence: CASSYGGTYYGYTF.

This chain links TRBV7-3 with TRBJ1-1. The CDR3 is 13 amino acids. In germline, CDR1 is SGHTA, CDR2 FQGTGA. The CDR3 region is CASSLRLRDKAFF.

V usage is TRBV6-5 and J usage is TRBJ2-3; no DNA is available, so the TRBD2 call from TCRdb remains unchecked. The germline V gene has CDR1 MNHEY and CDR2 SVGAGI. The CDR3 sequence is 15 residues long. The chain's CDR3 is CASSLLAGGPNTQYF.

The chain joins TRBV19 to TRBJ2-5; the TRBD2 assignment by TCRdb is unverifiable without DNA. CDR1 and CDR2 (germline): LNHDA, SQIVND (reference sequence). The CDR3 is made up of 17 amino acids. CDR3 residues: CASSLGLAGQDQETQYF.

The chain joins TRBV20-1 to TRBJ1-1; there is no DNA to check the TCRdb D call of TRBD1. The CDR3 is 15 amino acids. The germline CDR1 and CDR2 sequences are DFQATT and SNEGSKA (reference sequence). CDR3 sequence: CSARGPRGMNTEAFF.

The V gene is TRBV20-1, the J gene TRBJ2-1; the TCRdb call, TRBD1, lacks DNA for checking. There are 15 residues in the CDR3. The V gene's germline CDR1 is DFQATT and CDR2 SNEGSKA (reference sequence). CDR3 sequence reads: CSARDIGAGYNEQFF.

The J gene is TRBJ2-3, the V gene TRBV6-1; TCRdb calls TRBD2, which cannot be checked without DNA. The CDR3 is 14 amino acids. Germline lookup yields CDR1 MNHNS and CDR2 SASEGT. This CDR3 reads CASRELAGGPGQYF.

The V call is TRBV4-3, the J call TRBJ1-1. The CDR3 covers 14 residues. Germline V lookup: CDR1 LGHNA, CDR2 YSLEER. CDR3 in amino acids: CASSQDLIGPEAFF.

The chain recombines TRBV6-2 or TRBV6-3 with TRBJ1-2. CDR3 size: 12 residues. Germline CDR1 MNHEY, CDR2 SVGEGT. The CDR3 protein is CASESRDYGYTF.

V usage is TRBV4-2 and J usage is TRBJ2-3; TCRdb's D call of TRBD2 is untestable without DNA. CDR1 and CDR2 (germline): LGHNA, YNFKEQ. The CDR3 contains 14 residues. This chain's CDR3 is CASSPGTKGDTQYF.

The chain has TRBV5-6 and TRBJ1-1. Germline CDR1 and CDR2: SGHDT and YYEEEE. CDR3 length: 13 residues. CDR3 residues: CASSLLLNTEAFF.

V usage is TRBV12-3 or TRBV12-4 and J usage is TRBJ1-2. This CDR3 region has 13 residues. CDR3 protein: CASSLTTGPGYTF.